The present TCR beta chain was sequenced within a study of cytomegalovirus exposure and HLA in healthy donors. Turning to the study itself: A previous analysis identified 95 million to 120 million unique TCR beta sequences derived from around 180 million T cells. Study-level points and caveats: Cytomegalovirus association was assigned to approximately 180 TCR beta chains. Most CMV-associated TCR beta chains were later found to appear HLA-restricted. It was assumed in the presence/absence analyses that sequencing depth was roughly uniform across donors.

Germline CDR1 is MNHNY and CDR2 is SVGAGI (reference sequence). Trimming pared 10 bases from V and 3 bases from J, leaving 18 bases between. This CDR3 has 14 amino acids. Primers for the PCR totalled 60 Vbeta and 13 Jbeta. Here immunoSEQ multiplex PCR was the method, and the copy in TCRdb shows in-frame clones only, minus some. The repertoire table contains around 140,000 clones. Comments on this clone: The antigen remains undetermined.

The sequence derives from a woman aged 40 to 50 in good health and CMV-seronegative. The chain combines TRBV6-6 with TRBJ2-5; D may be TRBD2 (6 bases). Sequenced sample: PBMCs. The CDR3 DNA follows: TGTGCCACCGGAGGGACTGGGGGAAAAGAGACCCAGTACTTC. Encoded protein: CATGGTGGKETQYF.